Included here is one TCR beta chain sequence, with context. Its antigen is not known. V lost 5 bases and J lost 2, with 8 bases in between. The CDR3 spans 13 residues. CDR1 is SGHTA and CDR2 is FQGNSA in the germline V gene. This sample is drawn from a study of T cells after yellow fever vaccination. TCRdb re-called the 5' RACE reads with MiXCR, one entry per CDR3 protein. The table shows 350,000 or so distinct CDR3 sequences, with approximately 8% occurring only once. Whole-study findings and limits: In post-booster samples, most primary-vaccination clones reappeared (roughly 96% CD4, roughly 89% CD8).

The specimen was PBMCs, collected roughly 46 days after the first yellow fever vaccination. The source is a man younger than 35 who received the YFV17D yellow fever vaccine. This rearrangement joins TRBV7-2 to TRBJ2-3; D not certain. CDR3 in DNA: TGTGCCAGCAGCGTACAGTTCACAGATACGCAGTATTTT. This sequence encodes CASSVQFTDTQYF.